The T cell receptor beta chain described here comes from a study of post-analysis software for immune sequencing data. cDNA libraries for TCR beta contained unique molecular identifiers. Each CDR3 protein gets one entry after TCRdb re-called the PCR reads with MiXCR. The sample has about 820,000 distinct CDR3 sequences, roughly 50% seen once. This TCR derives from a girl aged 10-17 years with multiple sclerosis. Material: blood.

CDR3 coding DNA: TGTGCCAGCAGCCTTCCGGGACTAGCATATGAGCAGTTCTTC. Translating gives CASSLPGLAYEQFF. The chain has TRBV7-2 and TRBJ2-1, with TRBD2 identical over 9 bases. Trimming cost V 5 bases and J 8 bases; bases outside gene matches: 7. The CDR3 has 14 amino acids. The germline gives CDR1 SGHTA, CDR2 FQGNSA.